This T cell receptor beta chain stems from a study of blood T cells in healthy people across ages. There are many counts of this clonotype. Russia was home to the donors, healthy Caucasian individuals aged 6 to 90. PBMCs, at least 6 million per sample, were isolated. Extraction of total RNA produced a minimum of 5 micrograms from each sample. With 4 bases removed from V and 0 bases from J, the gap between germline ends came to 3 bases. This CDR3 is built from 13 residues. Germline V CDR1 and CDR2: MNHNY, SVGAGI (reference sequence). A J-beta primer mix and a sample-barcoded 5' primer were used in a second PCR of roughly 6 to 11 cycles. Every cDNA molecule bore a tag from a template-switch adaptor containing 12 random nucleotides. TCRdb ran MiXCR on the 5' RACE reads and lists one entry per CDR3 protein. Altogether under 2 million distinct CDR3 sequences are present, almost 35% being singletons, with the ten largest covering about 10%.

The TCR sequence derives from a woman in her twenties or thirties in good health. The sequencing input was blood. V is TRBV6-6 and J is TRBJ2-2; D ambiguous. The CDR3 nucleotides read TGTGCCAGCAGTTCCTCGAACACCGGGGAGCTGTTTTTT. This codes for CASSSSNTGELFF.